This T cell receptor (beta chain) was retrieved from a study of blood T cell repertoires in COVID-19. Study-wide context: The analysed material was cDNA or gDNA that came from T cells, B-cell-depleted T cells, or PBMCs.

This table comes from immunoSEQ multiplex PCR, and its TCRdb copy is limited to in-frame clones, with some not included. The profile shows roughly 280,000 clones, less than 90% of them singletons. CDR3 length: 13 amino acids. V lost 8 bases and J lost 0, with 10 bases in between. Looked up from germline, CDR1 is MGHRA and CDR2 is YSYEKL. The chain combines TRBV4-1 with TRBJ1-2; TRBD1 is a possible D gene (5 bases). This receptor was taken from a man aged 55 to 70 with acute or convalescent COVID-19. The specimen was peripheral blood. The CDR3 DNA reads TGCGCCAGCGGGACTGCCCCTAACTATGGCTACACCTTC. Protein sequence: CASGTAPNYGYTF.